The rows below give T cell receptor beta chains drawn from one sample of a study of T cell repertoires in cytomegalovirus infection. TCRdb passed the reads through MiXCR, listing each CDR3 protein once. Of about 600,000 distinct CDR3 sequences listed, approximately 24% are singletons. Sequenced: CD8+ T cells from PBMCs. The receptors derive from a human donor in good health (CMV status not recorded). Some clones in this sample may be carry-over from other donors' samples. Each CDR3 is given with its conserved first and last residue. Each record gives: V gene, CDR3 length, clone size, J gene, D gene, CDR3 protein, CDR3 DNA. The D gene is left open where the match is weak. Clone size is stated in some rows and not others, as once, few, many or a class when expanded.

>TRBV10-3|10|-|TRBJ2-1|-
CAIGGNEQFF
TGTGCCATCGGTGGCAATGAGCAGTTCTTC
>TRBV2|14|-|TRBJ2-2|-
CASRRGQYTGELFF
TGTGCCAGCAGAAGGGGCCAGTACACCGGGGAGCTGTTTTTT
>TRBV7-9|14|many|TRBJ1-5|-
CASSPPGSNQPQHF
TGTGCCAGCAGTCCCCCGGGGAGCAATCAGCCCCAGCATTTT
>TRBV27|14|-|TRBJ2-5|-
CASSRGDYQETQYF
TGTGCCAGCTCGCGTGGGGACTACCAAGAGACCCAGTACTTC
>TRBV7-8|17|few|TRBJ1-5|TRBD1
CASSLAPTGELYQPQHF
TGTGCCAGCAGCTTAGCGCCGACAGGGGAGCTGTATCAGCCCCAGCATTTT
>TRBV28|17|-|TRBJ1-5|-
CASSHREKWRAGQPQHF
TGTGCCAGCAGCCACCGGGAAAAGTGGAGGGCAGGGCAGCCCCAGCATTTT
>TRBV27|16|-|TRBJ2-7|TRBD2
CATSPPGAGGFYEQYF
TGTGCCACCAGTCCGCCAGGGGCGGGGGGCTTCTACGAGCAGTACTTC
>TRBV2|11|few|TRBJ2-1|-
CASSRVGEQFF
TGTGCCAGCAGTCGGGTGGGTGAGCAGTTCTTC
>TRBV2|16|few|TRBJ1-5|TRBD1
CASRHDRGGSNQPQHF
TGTGCCAGCAGACATGACAGGGGTGGTAGCAATCAGCCCCAGCATTTT
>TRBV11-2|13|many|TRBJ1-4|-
CASSPTVGEKLFF
TGTGCCAGCAGCCCTACGGTGGGTGAAAAACTGTTTTTT
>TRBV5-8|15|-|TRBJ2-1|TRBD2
CASSFGGAVYNEQFF
TGTGCCAGCAGCTTCGGGGGGGCCGTGTACAATGAGCAGTTCTTC
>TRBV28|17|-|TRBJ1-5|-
CASSLVATPGGNQPQHF
TGTGCCAGCAGTTTAGTGGCGACCCCAGGGGGCAATCAGCCCCAGCATTTT
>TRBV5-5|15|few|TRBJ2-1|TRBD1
CASSKTGNSRNEQFF
TGTGCCAGCAGCAAGACAGGGAATTCTCGGAATGAGCAGTTCTTC
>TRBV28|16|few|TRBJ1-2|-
CASSIHGTPEEEGYTF
TGTGCCAGCAGTATCCATGGGACACCGGAGGAAGAAGGCTACACCTTC
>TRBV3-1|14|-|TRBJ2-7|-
CASSQIRTYYEQYF
TGTGCCAGCAGCCAAATAAGAACGTACTACGAGCAGTACTTC
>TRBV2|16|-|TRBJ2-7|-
CASSDDSDGYPYEQYF
TGTGCCAGCAGTGATGATAGCGATGGGTATCCCTACGAGCAGTACTTC
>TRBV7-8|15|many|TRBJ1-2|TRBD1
CASSLETGGNYGYTF
TGTGCCAGCAGCTTAGAGACAGGGGGCAACTATGGCTACACCTTC
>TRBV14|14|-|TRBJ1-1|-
CASSPLMANTEAFF
TGTGCCAGCAGCCCTTTGATGGCGAACACTGAAGCTTTCTTT
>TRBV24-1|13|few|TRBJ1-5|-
CATSDSGGQPQHF
TGTGCCACCAGTGACTCGGGTGGGCAGCCCCAGCATTTT
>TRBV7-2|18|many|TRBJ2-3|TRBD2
CASSLERLAGMSTDTQYF
TGTGCCAGCAGCTTAGAGAGGCTAGCGGGGATGAGCACAGATACGCAGTATTTT
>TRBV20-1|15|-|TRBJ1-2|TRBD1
CSARQRDRAEYGYTF
TGCAGTGCTAGACAGAGGGACAGGGCAGAATATGGCTACACCTTC
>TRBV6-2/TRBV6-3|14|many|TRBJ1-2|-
CASSLVGALHGYTF
TGTGCCAGCAGTCTGGTCGGGGCTCTGCATGGCTACACCTTC
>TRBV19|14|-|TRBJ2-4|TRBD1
CASSTRTGNDIQYF
TGTGCCAGTAGTACAAGGACAGGGAATGACATTCAGTACTTC
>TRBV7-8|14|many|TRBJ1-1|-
CASSLTVQNTEAFF
TGTGCCAGCAGCTTGACAGTTCAGAACACTGAAGCTTTCTTT
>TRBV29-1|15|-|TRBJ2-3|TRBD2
CSVEERRGAVDTQYF
TGCAGCGTTGAAGAACGGCGGGGGGCCGTGGACACGCAGTATTTT
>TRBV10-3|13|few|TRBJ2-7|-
CAIQGKGPTPQYF
TGTGCCATCCAGGGCAAGGGGCCCACCCCGCAGTACTTC
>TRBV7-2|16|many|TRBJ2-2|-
CASSSPPLGNTGELFF
TGTGCCAGCAGCTCCCCCCCTCTAGGGAACACCGGGGAGCTGTTTTTT
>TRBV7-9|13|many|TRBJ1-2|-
CASRQILFYGYTF
TGTGCCAGCAGACAGATTCTCTTCTATGGCTACACCTTC
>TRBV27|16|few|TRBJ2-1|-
CASSLSSTSSYNEQFF
TGTGCCAGCAGTTTATCGAGTACAAGCTCCTACAATGAGCAGTTCTTC
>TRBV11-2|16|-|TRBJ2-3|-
CASSLEASPITDTQYF
TGTGCCAGCAGCTTAGAGGCTAGCCCCATCACAGATACGCAGTATTTT
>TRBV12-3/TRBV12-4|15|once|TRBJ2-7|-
CASSLGFAESYEQYF
TGTGCCAGCAGTTTAGGTTTTGCGGAGTCCTACGAGCAGTACTTC
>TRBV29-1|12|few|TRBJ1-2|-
CSVERGNYGYTF
TGCAGCGTTGAGAGGGGTAACTATGGCTACACCTTC
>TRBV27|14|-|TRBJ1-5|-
CASSLGTGIQPQHF
TGTGCCAGCAGTCTAGGGACCGGGATTCAGCCCCAGCATTTT
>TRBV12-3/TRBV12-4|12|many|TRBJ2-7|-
CASSLVRHEQYF
TGTGCCAGCAGTTTAGTTCGTCACGAGCAGTACTTC
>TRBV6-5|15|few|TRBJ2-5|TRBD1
CASSFRTGDQETQYF
TGTGCCAGCAGTTTCCGGACAGGGGACCAAGAGACCCAGTACTTC
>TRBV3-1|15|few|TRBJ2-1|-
CASSQEGSGLIEQFF
TGTGCCAGCAGCCAAGAGGGGTCAGGGTTAATCGAGCAGTTCTTC
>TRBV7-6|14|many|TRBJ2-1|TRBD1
CASNPGQGWNEQFF
TGTGCCAGCAACCCCGGACAGGGGTGGAATGAGCAGTTCTTC
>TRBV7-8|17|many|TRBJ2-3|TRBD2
CASSVPSSGGASDTQYF
TGTGCCAGCAGCGTACCCTCCAGCGGGGGGGCGTCAGATACGCAGTATTTT
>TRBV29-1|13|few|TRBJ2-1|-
CSVEDLGVREQFF
TGCAGCGTTGAAGACCTGGGAGTAAGGGAGCAGTTCTTC